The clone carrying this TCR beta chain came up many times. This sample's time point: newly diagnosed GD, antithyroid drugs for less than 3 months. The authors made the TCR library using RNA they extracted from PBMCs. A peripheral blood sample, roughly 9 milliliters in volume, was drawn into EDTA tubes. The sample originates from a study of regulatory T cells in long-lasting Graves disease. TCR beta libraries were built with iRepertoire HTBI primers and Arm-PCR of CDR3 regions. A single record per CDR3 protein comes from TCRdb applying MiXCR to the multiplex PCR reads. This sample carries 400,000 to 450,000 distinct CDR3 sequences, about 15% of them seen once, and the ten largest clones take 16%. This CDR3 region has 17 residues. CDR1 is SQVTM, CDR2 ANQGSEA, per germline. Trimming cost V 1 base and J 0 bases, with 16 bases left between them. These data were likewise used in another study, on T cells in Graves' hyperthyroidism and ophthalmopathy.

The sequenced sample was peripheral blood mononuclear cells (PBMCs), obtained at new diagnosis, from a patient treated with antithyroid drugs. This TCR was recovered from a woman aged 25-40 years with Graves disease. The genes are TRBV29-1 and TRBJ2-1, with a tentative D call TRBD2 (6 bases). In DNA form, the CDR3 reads TGCAGCGTTGAAGGGCTGCTTAGCGGAAACTCCTACAATGAGCAGTTCTTC. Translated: CSVEGLLSGNSYNEQFF.